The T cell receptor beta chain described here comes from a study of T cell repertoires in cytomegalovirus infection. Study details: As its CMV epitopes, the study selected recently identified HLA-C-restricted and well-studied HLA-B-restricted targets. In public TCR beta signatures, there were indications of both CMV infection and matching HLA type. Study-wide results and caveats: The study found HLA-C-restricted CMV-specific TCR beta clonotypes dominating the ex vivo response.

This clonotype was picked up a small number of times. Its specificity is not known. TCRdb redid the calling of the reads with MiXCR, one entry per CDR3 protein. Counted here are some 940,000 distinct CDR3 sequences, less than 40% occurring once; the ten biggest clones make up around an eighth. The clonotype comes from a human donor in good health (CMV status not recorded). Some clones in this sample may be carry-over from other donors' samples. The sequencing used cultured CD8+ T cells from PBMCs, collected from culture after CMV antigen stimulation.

In DNA, the CDR3 is TGTGCCAGCAGCTCCCTAGGACCGGGGAATGAGCAGTTCTTC. Translation: CASSSLGPGNEQFF. The V and J genes are TRBV7-8 and TRBJ2-1; D perhaps matches TRBD2 (5 bases). Germline assignment: CDR1 SGHVS and CDR2 FQNEAQ. This CDR3 is 14 amino acids long. Trimming left V 4 bases short and J 7 bases short, with 14 bases between.